The subject of this entry is one TCR beta chain. In its sample, this clone was seen once. Its binding antigen is unknown. No base quality information exists; no much larger clone differs at one position. Per the publication, the time point label means: about 28 days (+/-7) after the second vaccine dose. AZD1222 recipients with second doses at about 4 weeks or about 12 weeks were pooled, because spike-specific TCR depth and breadth did not differ between schedules. Vaccinee samples were obtained from the UK trials COV001 and COV002, which included a single-blind randomized controlled phase 2/3 trial of AZD1222 (ChAdOx1 nCoV-19) in healthy adults. For TCRbeta chain sequencing, PBMC samples were collected from trial participants at day 0 and at day 28 after the second dose. These data belong to a study of T cell responses to AZD1222 COVID-19 vaccine (dated by TCRdb to the early 2020s). Context from the whole study: A total of 230 or so trial participants underwent TCR sequencing, of whom 200 to 220 received two doses of AZD1222 and 26 received two doses of the MenACWY control vaccine. Trial participants were enrolled into age subgroups of 18-55, 56-69 and 70-plus years, which contained about 150, 28 and 57 TCR-sequenced participants, respectively.

General findings and caveats noted by the study authors: CD4 TCRs associated with the vaccine covered the entire spike protein, and the dominant responses were in regions 160-218 and 743-854. Because no samples from the day 14 peak response were available, repertoires could be characterized only after the peak T cell response. Conclusions about previously exposed vaccinees are limited because only a handful of AZD1222 recipients were SARS-CoV-2 seropositive at baseline. In the small 56-69-year group, the increase in depth fell short of significance, most likely because of low power. Participants were mostly white British and included more females than males, and it was suggested by the authors that clonal diversity may have been underestimated. Spike-specific TCR breadth and depth rose significantly after two AZD1222 doses compared with day 0 and with MenACWY recipients. Nearly half of unique spike-specific TCRs reportedly recognized epitopes outside regions mutated in the B.1.351 and B.1.1.7 variants.

The CDR3 regions of human TCRbeta chains were analyzed by immunosequencing. In the authors' own workflow: Repertoire TCRs were matched against a reference library of SARS-CoV-2-specific TCRs generated with the MIRA antigen-specificity platform. Breadth was defined as the fraction of unique TCRs that were SARS-CoV-2-associated, and depth was defined as the fraction of total T cells that were SARS-CoV-2-associated. Using the MIRA data, each spike-specific TCR was assigned both to the spike region to which the TCR was reactive and to a CD4 or CD8 class. Log10-transformed breadth and depth values were compared by one-way ANOVA with Sidak's multiple comparisons tests. Entries here come from immuneACCESS through TCRdb and include only in-frame sequences with V and J called. Some clones fail to appear in such tables; in the studies checked, an unresolved V gene covers under half of the shortfall, and the cause of the remainder is unknown. V and J calls and clone size are copied from that table; D and trimming were computed from the DNA. This sample holds about 140,000 clones; 92% were observed only once. The top ten clonotypes cover around 3.5% of the sample.

As encoded in the germline V gene, CDR1 is SGHRS while CDR2 is YFSETQ. From cysteine to phenylalanine, the CDR3 is 19 amino acids long. The CDR3 DNA has 57 bases and is translated from base 1. Clipping removes 4 bases from V and 2 bases from J, with 12 as the unmatched junction base count. The sequencing used peripheral blood, collected 28 days after the second AZD1222 dose. The TCR originated in an adult who received the AZD1222 COVID-19 vaccine. Recombination connected TRBV5-1 to TRBJ1-4, and TRBD1 aligns with 12 junction nucleotides. The DNA sequence is as follows: TGCGCCAGCAGCCACGACATACCGGGACAGGGGGCGACTAATGAAAAACTGTTTTTT. Translated, this is CASSHDIPGQGATNEKLFF.